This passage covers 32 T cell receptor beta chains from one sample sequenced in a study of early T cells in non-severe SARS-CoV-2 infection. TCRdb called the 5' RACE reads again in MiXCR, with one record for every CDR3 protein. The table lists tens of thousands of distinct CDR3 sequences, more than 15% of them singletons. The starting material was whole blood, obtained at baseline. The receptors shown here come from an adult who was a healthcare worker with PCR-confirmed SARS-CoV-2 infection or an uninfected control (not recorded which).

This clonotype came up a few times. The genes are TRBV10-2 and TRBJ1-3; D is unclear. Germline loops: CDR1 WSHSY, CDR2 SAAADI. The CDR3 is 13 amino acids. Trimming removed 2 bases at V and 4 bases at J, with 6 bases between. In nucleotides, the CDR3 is TGCGCCAGCAGTGAGCCAGGAGGAAACACCATATATTTT. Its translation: CASSEPGGNTIYF.

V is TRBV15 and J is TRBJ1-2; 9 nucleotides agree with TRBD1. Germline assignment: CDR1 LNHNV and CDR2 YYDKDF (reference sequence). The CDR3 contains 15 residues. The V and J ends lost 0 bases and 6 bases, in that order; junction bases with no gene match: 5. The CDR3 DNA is TGTGCCACCAGCAGAGAATACAGGGGGCGGAATGGCTACACCTTC. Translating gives CATSREYRGRNGYTF.

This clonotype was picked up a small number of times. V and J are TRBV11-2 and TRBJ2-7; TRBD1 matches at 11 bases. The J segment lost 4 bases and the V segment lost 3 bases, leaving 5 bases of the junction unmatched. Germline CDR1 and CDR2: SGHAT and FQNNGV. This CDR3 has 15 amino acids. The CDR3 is CASSLRGTGGYEQYF. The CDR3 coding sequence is TGTGCCAGCAGCTTGCGCGGGACAGGGGGTTACGAGCAGTACTTC.

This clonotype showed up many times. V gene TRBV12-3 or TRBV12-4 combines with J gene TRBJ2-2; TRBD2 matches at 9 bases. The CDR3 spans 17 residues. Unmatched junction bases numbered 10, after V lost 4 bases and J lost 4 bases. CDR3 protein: CASSWRSAGGITGELFF. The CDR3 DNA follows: TGTGCCAGCAGTTGGCGGTCAGCGGGAGGTATCACCGGGGAGCTGTTTTTT.

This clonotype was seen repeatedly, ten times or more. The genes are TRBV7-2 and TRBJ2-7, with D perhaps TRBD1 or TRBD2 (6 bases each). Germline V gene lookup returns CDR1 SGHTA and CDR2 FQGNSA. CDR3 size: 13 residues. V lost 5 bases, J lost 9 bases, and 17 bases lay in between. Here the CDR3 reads CASSPQIGGAQYF. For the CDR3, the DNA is TGTGCCAGCAGCCCCCAGATCGGGGGCGCGCAGTACTTC.

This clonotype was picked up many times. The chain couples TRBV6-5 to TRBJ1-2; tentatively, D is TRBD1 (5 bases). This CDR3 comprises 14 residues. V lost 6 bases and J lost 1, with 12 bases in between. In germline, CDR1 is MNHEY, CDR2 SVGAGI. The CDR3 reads CASRRGSLNYGYTF. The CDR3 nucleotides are TGTGCCAGCAGAAGGGGCAGCCTTAACTATGGCTACACCTTC.

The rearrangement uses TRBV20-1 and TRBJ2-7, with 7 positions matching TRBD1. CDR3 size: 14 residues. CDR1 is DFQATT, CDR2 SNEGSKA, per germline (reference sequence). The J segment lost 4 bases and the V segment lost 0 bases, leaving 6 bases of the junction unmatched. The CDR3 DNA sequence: TGCAGTGCTAGAGATCGGAACAGGGGATACGAGCAGTACTTC. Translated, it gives CSARDRNRGYEQYF.

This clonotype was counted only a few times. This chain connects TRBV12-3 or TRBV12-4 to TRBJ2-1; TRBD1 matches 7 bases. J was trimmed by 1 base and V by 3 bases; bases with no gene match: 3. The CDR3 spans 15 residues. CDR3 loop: CASSLIQGSYNEQFF. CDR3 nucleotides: TGTGCCAGCAGTTTGATACAGGGGTCCTACAATGAGCAGTTCTTC.

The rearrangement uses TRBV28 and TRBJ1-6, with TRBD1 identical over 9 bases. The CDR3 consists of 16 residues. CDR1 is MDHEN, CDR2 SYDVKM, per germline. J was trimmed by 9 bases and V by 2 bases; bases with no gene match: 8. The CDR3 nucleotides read TGTGCCAGCAGTTTACCCTACAGGGGGCTTAGTTCACCCCTCCACTTT. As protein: CASSLPYRGLSSPLHF.

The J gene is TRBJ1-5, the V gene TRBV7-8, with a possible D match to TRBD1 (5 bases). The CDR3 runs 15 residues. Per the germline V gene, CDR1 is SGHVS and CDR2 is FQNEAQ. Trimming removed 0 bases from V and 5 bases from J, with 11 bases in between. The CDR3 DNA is TGTGCCAGCAGCTTAGCGATACGGGGGTATCAGCCCCAGCATTTT. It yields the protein CASSLAIRGYQPQHF.

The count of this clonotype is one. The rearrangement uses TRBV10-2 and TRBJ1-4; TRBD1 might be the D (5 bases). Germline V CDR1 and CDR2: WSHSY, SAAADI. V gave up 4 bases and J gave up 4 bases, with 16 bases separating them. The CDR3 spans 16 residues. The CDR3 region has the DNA TGCGCCAGCAGTGGGGACTCTCTAACCCTTAATGAAAAACTGTTTTTT. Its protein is CASSGDSLTLNEKLFF.

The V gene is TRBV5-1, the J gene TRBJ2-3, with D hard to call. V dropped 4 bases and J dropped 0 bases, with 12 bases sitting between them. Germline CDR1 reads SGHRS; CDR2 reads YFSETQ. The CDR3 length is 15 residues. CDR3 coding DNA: TGCGCCAGCAGCCGTCGTCCCGAAAGCACAGATACGCAGTATTTT. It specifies CASSRRPESTDTQYF.

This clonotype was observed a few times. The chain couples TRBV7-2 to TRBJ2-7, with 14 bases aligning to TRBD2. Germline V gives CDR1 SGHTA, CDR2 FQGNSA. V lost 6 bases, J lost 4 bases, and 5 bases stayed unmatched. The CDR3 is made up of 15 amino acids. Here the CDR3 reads CASRLGTSGSYEQYF. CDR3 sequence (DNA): TGTGCCAGCAGACTAGGGACTAGCGGGAGTTACGAGCAGTACTTC. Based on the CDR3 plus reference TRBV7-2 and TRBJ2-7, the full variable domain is GAGVSQSPSNKVTEKGKDVELRCDPISGHTALYWYRQSLGQGLEFLIYFQGNSAPDKSGLPSDRFSAERTGGSVSTLTIQRTQQEDSAVYLCASRLGTSGSYEQYFGPGTRLTVT.

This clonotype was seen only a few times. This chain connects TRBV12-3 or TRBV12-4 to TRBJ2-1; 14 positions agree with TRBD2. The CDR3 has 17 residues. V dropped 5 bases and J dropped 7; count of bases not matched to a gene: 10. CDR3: CASSPRLAGGGFNEQFF. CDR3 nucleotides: TGTGCCAGCAGTCCCCGACTAGCGGGAGGGGGATTTAATGAGCAGTTCTTC.

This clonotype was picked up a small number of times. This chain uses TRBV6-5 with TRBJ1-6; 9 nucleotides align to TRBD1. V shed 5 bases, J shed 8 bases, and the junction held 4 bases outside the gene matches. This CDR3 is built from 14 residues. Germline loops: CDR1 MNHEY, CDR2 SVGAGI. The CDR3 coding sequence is TGTGCCAGCAGTCGGGACAGGGACTATTCACCCCTCCACTTT. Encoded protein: CASSRDRDYSPLHF.

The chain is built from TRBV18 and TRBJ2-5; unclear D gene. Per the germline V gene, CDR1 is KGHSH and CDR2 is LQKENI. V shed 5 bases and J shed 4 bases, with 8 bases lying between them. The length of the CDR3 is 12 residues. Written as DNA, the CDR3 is TGTGCCAGCTCAACCTATGCAGAGACCCAGTACTTC. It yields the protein CASSTYAETQYF.

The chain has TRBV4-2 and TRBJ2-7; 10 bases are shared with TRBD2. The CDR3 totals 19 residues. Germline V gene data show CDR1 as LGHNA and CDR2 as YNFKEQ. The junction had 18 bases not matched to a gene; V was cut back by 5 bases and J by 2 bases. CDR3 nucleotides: TGTGCCAGCAGCTCCGGGCAGTTACTAGCGGGATCCAGCACCTACGAGCAGTACTTC. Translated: CASSSGQLLAGSSTYEQYF.

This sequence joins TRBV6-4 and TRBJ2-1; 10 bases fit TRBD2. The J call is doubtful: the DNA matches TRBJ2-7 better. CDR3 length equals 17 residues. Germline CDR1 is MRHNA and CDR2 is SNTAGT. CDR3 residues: CASRRTESGGGYNEQYF. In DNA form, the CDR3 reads TGTGCCAGCCGAAGAACGGAGAGCGGGGGGGGATACAATGAGCAGTACTTC.

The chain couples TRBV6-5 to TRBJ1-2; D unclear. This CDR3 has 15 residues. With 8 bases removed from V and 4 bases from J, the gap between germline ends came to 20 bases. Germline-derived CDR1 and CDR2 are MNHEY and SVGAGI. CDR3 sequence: CASGVRPLRGYGYTF. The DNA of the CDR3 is TGTGCCAGCGGGGTACGGCCCCTCAGAGGCTATGGCTACACCTTC.

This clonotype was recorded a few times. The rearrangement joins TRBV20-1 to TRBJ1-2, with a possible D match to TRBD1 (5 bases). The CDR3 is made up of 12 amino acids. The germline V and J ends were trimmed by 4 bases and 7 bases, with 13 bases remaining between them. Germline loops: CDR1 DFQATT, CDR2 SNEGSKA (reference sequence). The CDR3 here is CSANRGSSGYTF. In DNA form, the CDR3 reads TGCAGTGCTAATAGGGGATCGTCTGGCTACACCTTC.

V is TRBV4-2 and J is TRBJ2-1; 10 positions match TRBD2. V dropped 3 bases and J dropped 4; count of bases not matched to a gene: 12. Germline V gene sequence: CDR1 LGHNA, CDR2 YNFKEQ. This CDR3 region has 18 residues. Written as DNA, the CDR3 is TGTGCCAGCAGCCACGCGAATCTAGCGGGAGACCCTTACAATGAGCAGTTCTTC. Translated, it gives CASSHANLAGDPYNEQFF.

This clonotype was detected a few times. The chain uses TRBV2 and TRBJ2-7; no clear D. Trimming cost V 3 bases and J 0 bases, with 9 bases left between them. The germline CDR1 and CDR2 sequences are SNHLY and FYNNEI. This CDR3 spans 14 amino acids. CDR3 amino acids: CASSDFRRSYEQYF. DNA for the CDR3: TGTGCCAGCAGTGACTTTCGTCGCTCCTACGAGCAGTACTTC.

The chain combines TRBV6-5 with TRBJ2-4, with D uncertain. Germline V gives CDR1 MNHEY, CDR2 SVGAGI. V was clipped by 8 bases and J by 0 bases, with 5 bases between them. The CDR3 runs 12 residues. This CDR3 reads CASESAKNIQYF. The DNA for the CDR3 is TGTGCCAGCGAGTCAGCCAAAAACATTCAGTACTTC.

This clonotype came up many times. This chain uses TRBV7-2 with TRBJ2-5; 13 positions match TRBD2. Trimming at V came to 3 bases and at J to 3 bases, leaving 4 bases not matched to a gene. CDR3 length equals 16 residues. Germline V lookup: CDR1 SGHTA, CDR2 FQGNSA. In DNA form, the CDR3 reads TGTGCCAGCAGCTTGGGGGGACTAGCGGGGAAAGAGACCCAGTACTTC. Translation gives CASSLGGLAGKETQYF.

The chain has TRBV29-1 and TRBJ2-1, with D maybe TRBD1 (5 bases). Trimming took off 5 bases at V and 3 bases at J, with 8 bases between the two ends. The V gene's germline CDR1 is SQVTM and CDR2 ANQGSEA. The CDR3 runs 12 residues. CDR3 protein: CSVSQVYNEQFF. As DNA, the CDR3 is TGCAGCGTTTCACAGGTCTACAATGAGCAGTTCTTC.

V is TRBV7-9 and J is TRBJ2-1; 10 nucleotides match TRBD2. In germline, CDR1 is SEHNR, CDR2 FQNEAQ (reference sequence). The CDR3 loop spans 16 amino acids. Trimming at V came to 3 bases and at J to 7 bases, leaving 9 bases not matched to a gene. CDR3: CASSLGPSGSGNEQFF. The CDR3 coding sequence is TGTGCCAGCAGCTTGGGTCCTAGCGGGAGCGGAAATGAGCAGTTCTTC.

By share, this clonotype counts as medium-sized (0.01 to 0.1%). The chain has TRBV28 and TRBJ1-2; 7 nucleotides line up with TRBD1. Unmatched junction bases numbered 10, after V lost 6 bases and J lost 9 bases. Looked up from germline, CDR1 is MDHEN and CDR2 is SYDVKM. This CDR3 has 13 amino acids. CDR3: CASSSDRARSYTF. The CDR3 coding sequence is TGTGCCAGCAGCTCTGACAGGGCTAGGAGCTACACCTTC.

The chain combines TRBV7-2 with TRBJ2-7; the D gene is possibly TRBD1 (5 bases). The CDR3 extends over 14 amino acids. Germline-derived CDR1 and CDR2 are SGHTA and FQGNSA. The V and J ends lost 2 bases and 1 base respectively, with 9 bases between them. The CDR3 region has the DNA TGTGCCAGCAGCTTATGGTCAGGGTCCTACGAGCAGTACTTC. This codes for CASSLWSGSYEQYF.

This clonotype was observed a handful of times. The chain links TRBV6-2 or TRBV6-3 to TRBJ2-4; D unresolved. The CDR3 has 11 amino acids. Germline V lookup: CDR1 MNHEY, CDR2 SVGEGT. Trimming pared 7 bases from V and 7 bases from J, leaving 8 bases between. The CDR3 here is CASTQSNIQYF. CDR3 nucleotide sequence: TGTGCCAGCACTCAAAGCAACATTCAGTACTTC.

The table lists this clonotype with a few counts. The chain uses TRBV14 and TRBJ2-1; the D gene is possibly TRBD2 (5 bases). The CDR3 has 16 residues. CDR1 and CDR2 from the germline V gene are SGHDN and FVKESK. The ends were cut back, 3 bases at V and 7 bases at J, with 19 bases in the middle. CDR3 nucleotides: TGTGCCAGCAGCCACAAGCCGGGAAACAGATCTAATGAGCAGTTCTTC. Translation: CASSHKPGNRSNEQFF.

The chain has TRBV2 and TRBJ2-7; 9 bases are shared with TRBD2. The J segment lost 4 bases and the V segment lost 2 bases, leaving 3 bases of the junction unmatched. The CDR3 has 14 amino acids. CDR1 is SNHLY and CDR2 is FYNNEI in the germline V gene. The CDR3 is CASSEFTSGYEQYF. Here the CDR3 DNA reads TGTGCCAGCAGTGAATTCACTAGCGGGTACGAGCAGTACTTC.

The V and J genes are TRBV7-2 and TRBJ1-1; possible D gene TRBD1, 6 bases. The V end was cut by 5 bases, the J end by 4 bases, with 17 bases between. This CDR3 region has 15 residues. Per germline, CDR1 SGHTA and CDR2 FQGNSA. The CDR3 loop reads CASSPGASWGTEAFF. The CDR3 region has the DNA TGTGCCAGCAGCCCAGGGGCCAGCTGGGGCACTGAAGCTTTCTTT. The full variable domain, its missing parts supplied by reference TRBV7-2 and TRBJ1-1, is GAGVSQSPSNKVTEKGKDVELRCDPISGHTALYWYRQSLGQGLEFLIYFQGNSAPDKSGLPSDRFSAERTGGSVSTLTIQRTQQEDSAVYLCASSPGASWGTEAFFGQGTRLTVV.